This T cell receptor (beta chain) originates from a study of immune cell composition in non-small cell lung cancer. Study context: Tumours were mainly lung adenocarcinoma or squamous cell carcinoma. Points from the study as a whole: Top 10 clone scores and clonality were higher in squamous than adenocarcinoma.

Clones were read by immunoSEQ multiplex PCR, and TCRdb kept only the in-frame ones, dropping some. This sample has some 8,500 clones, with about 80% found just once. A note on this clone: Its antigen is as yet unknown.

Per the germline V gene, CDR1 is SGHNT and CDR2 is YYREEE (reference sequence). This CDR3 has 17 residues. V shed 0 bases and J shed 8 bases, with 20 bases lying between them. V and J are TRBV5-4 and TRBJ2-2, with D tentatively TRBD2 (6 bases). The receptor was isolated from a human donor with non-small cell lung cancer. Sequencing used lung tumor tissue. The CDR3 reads CASSLGKTSNEVGELFF. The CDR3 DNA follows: TGTGCCAGCAGCTTGGGGAAGACTAGTAATGAGGTTGGGGAGCTGTTTTTT.